Listed below are T cell receptor beta chains from one sample, sequenced in a study of shared clonotypes between healthy human individuals. The table came from immunoSEQ multiplex PCR; TCRdb's copy has only in-frame clones and leaves some out. The sample holds 2,100,000 or so clones, around 95% seen once. Sequenced input: naive CD4+ T cells sorted from blood. The origin of the receptors is a man younger than 35 in good health. Both conserved end residues are part of each CDR3. The D gene is left open where the match is weak. The size of a clone is reported for some rows only, either as once, few or many, or as a class for expanded clones.

cdr3_aa cdr3_nt j_call v_call clone_size d_call
CASSLTPDSSYNEQFF TGTGCCAGCAGCCTAACGCCGGACAGCAGTTACAATGAGCAGTTCTTC TRBJ2-1 TRBV11-2 NA NA
CASSPGPFSYEQYF TGTGCCAGCAGCCCAGGTCCCTTTTCCTACGAGCAGTACTTC TRBJ2-7 TRBV13 NA NA
CASSLVGGTTDTQYF TGTGCCAGCAGCTTAGTTGGGGGCACCACAGATACGCAGTATTTT TRBJ2-3 TRBV11-1 NA NA
CASSEARLAGTDTQYF TGTGCCAGCAGTGAAGCACGACTAGCGGGAACAGATACGCAGTATTTT TRBJ2-3 TRBV2 NA TRBD2
CASSGGDSGFYNEQFF TGTGCCAGCAGTGGCGGAGATAGCGGGTTCTACAATGAGCAGTTCTTC TRBJ2-1 TRBV6-1 NA TRBD2
CASSLSTRTQQYF TGCGCCAGCAGCTTGAGTACGAGGACTCAGCAGTACTTC TRBJ2-7 TRBV5-1 NA NA
CASSLAGQGLGEAFF TGCGCCAGCAGCTTGGCGGGACAGGGATTGGGTGAAGCTTTCTTT TRBJ1-1 TRBV5-1 NA TRBD1
CSVEGTLPGTEAFF TGCAGCGTTGAAGGTACCTTGCCGGGGACTGAAGCTTTCTTT TRBJ1-1 TRBV29-1 NA NA
CASSERLGGTGELFF TGTGCCAGCAGTGAACGGCTAGGGGGTACCGGGGAGCTGTTTTTT TRBJ2-2 TRBV2 NA NA
CASREDGRQPQHF TGTGCCAGCCGCGAGGATGGAAGGCAGCCCCAGCATTTT TRBJ1-5 TRBV11-2 few NA
CASSLAPSRQGGEKLFF TGTGCCAGCAGCTTAGCGCCAAGTAGGCAGGGAGGTGAAAAACTGTTTTTT TRBJ1-4 TRBV7-6 NA NA
CASSPGGGAKGYTF TGTGCCAGCAGCCCAGGAGGGGGCGCAAAAGGCTACACCTTC TRBJ1-2 TRBV7-2 NA TRBD1
CASSFRQGGNTEAFF TGTGCCAGCAGCTTCAGACAGGGGGGGAACACTGAAGCTTTCTTT TRBJ1-1 TRBV7-9 once TRBD1
CASSQGAGVMNTEAFF TGCGCCAGCAGCCAAGGGGCAGGGGTTATGAACACTGAAGCTTTCTTT TRBJ1-1 TRBV4-1 NA NA
CAWSVQVDHEQYF TGTGCCTGGAGTGTACAGGTGGATCACGAGCAGTACTTC TRBJ2-7 TRBV30 once NA
CASSNGYEQYF TGTGCCAGCAGCAATGGGTACGAGCAGTACTTC TRBJ2-7 TRBV21-1 NA NA
CASSLNYNEQFF TGCGCCAGCAGCCTCAATTACAATGAGCAGTTCTTC TRBJ2-1 TRBV4-1 once NA
CASSTRDNSYEQYF TGTGCCAGCAGTACGCGGGACAACTCCTACGAGCAGTACTTC TRBJ2-7 TRBV6-5 NA NA
CASSQGAYEQYF TGCGCCAGCAGCCAAGGGGCCTACGAGCAGTACTTC TRBJ2-7 TRBV4-1 once NA
CASSRLAGGLGDTQYF TGTGCCAGCAGCCGACTAGCGGGGGGTCTGGGAGATACGCAGTATTTT TRBJ2-3 TRBV5-6 NA TRBD2
CASSEEGGPEAKGAKNIQYF TGTGCCAGCAGTGAAGAAGGTGGCCCCGAGGCAAAGGGGGCCAAAAACATTCAGTACTTC TRBJ2-4 TRBV6-1 NA NA
CASKGGVTDTQYF TGTGCCAGCAAAGGGGGGGTAACAGATACGCAGTATTTT TRBJ2-3 TRBV2 NA NA
CASSTDGNQPQHF TGCGCCAGCAGCACGGACGGAAATCAGCCCCAGCATTTT TRBJ1-5 TRBV5-1 NA NA
CSVEVRSNYGYTF TGCAGCGTTGAGGTCAGATCTAACTATGGCTACACCTTC TRBJ1-2 TRBV29-1 NA NA
CASSLAAGGLTQYF TGTGCCAGCAGCTTGGCGGCGGGAGGACTTACGCAGTATTTT TRBJ2-3 TRBV5-6 once TRBD2
CASSQGLTARTEAFF TGTGCCAGCAGCCAAGGGTTGACAGCCCGCACTGAAGCTTTCTTT TRBJ1-1 TRBV14 few NA
CASSIRSSYNSPLHF TGTGCCAGCAGCATCAGGAGCTCCTATAATTCACCCCTCCACTTT TRBJ1-6 TRBV7-2 NA NA
CASSRRLAGDYEQYF TGTGCCAGCAGCCGTAGACTAGCGGGAGACTACGAGCAGTACTTC TRBJ2-7 TRBV14 NA TRBD2
CASRPRGSNQPQHF TGTGCCAGCAGGCCCAGGGGGAGCAATCAGCCCCAGCATTTT TRBJ1-5 TRBV2 few TRBD1
CASSLGGTLNEKLFF TGTGCCAGCAGCTTAGGGGGGACACTCAATGAAAAACTGTTTTTT TRBJ1-4 TRBV7-9 NA NA
CASSYRGGWQETQYF TGTGCCAGCAGTTACAGGGGTGGTTGGCAAGAGACCCAGTACTTC TRBJ2-5 TRBV2 NA TRBD1
CASSPGQGESPLHF TGTGCCAGCAGCCCGGGACAGGGGGAATCACCCCTCCACTTT TRBJ1-6 TRBV7-2 NA TRBD1
CASSTRSAGELFF TGTGCCAGCAGTACCCGGTCGGCCGGGGAGCTGTTTTTT TRBJ2-2 TRBV25-1 NA NA
CASSSGGTGGFGANVLTF TGTGCCAGCAGCTCAGGCGGGACAGGGGGCTTTGGGGCCAACGTCCTGACTTTC TRBJ2-6 TRBV5-4 NA TRBD1
CASSPPAMVSADTQYF TGTGCCAGCAGCCCGCCGGCGATGGTTAGCGCAGATACGCAGTATTTT TRBJ2-3 TRBV5-4 NA NA
CASSLPQAAETQYF TGCGCCAGCAGCTTGCCCCAGGCCGCGGAGACCCAGTACTTC TRBJ2-5 TRBV5-1 once NA
CASSERGTGSYEQYF TGTGCCAGCAGCGAACGCGGGACAGGGTCCTACGAGCAGTACTTC TRBJ2-7 TRBV7-2 NA TRBD1
CAWSVRLGVMNTEAFF TGTGCCTGGAGTGTACGTTTGGGGGTCATGAACACTGAAGCTTTCTTT TRBJ1-1 TRBV30 NA NA
CASSSRGTNEQFF TGTGCCAGCAGCTCAAGAGGAACCAATGAGCAGTTCTTC TRBJ2-1 TRBV11-3 NA NA
CASSYLRQGGYEQYF TGTGCCAGCAGTTACTTGAGACAGGGGGGCTACGAGCAGTACTTC TRBJ2-7 TRBV6-5 NA TRBD1
CSVRRGQETQYF TGCAGCGTTCGCAGGGGGCAAGAGACCCAGTACTTC TRBJ2-5 TRBV29-1 NA TRBD1
CASSGDRGRRTEAFF TGTGCCAGCAGCGGTGACAGGGGGCGACGCACTGAAGCTTTCTTT TRBJ1-1 TRBV2 NA TRBD1
CASSRPGSTDTQYF TGTGCCAGTAGTCGGCCAGGGAGCACAGATACGCAGTATTTT TRBJ2-3 TRBV19 once NA
CASSLEVGRALGDEQYF TGTGCCAGCAGCTTGGAAGTCGGGAGGGCCCTGGGGGACGAGCAGTACTTC TRBJ2-7 TRBV5-4 NA TRBD2
CASSVGGSLGQFF TGTGCCAGCAGCGTAGGAGGCTCACTCGGGCAGTTCTTC TRBJ2-1 TRBV9 once NA
CASGGVVASSYNEQFF TGTGCTAGTGGGGGCGTTGTGGCGAGCTCCTACAATGAGCAGTTCTTC TRBJ2-1 TRBV12-5 NA NA
CASSLAPNSKYF TGTGCCAGCAGCTTAGCCCCAAACAGCAAGTATTTT TRBJ2-3 TRBV7-9 NA NA
CASSGGTTNEKLFF TGTGCCAGCAGTGGAGGGACAACTAATGAAAAACTGTTTTTT TRBJ1-4 TRBV6-1 NA NA
CASSQDGLATYNEQFF TGCGCCAGCAGCCAAGATGGACTAGCCACCTACAATGAGCAGTTCTTC TRBJ2-1 TRBV4-1 NA TRBD2
CASSVAGNYGYTF TGTGCCAGTAGTGTTGCGGGGAACTATGGCTACACCTTC TRBJ1-2 TRBV19 few NA
CASSTLEAPKNIQYF TGTGCCAGCTCAACTCTTGAGGCGCCCAAAAACATTCAGTACTTC TRBJ2-4 TRBV18 few NA
CASSQGRFVGYTEAFF TGCGCCAGCAGCCAAGGGAGGTTCGTCGGGTACACTGAAGCTTTCTTT TRBJ1-1 TRBV4-1 NA NA
CASSLAGGTVNTEAFF TGTGCCAGCAGCTTAGCTGGGGGGACAGTGAACACTGAAGCTTTCTTT TRBJ1-1 TRBV7-6 NA TRBD1
CASSAVLMNTEAFF TGTGCCAGTTCCGCGGTTTTGATGAACACTGAAGCTTTCTTT TRBJ1-1 TRBV19 NA NA
CASSYQDRRNEKLFF TGTGCCAGCAGTTACCAGGACAGACGTAATGAAAAACTGTTTTTT TRBJ1-4 TRBV6-5 NA NA
CASSDLGGSTDTQYF TGTGCCAGCAGTGATTTAGGGGGCTCCACAGATACGCAGTATTTT TRBJ2-3 TRBV6-1 NA TRBD1